This T cell receptor (beta chain) was captured by sequencing in a study of T cells after posttransplantation cyclophosphamide. Study-wide results and caveats: Donor-recipient repertoire similarity was low at 1-2 months, rising over year one. After PTCy, TRB diversity resembled that of CNI/methotrexate controls.

Concerning this clone itself: The antigen remains undetermined.

On the day of bone marrow donation, the related graft donor provided peripheral blood. This table comes from immunoSEQ multiplex PCR, and its TCRdb copy is limited to in-frame clones, with some not included. In the table there are about 21,000 clones, nearly 99% of which are singletons. Material for sequencing was naive CD8+ T cells sorted from PBMCs. The receptor comes from a middle-aged man in good health, CMV-negative, and a related stem cell transplant donor.

The CDR3 here is CATTGGGATYEQYF. Here the CDR3 DNA reads TGTGCCACCACCGGAGGGGGGGCCACCTACGAGCAGTACTTC. The V call is TRBV6-5, the J call TRBJ2-7; possibly TRBD2 for D (7 bases). Trimming shortened V by 10 bases and J by 2 bases, and 18 bases separated the two germline ends. The length of the CDR3 is 14 residues. Germline V lookup: CDR1 MNHEY, CDR2 SVGAGI.